The present entry profiles one T cell receptor beta chain with its context. This CDR3 comprises 13 residues. Germline-derived CDR1 and CDR2 are GTSNPN and SVGIG (reference sequence). V was trimmed by 1 base and J by 6 bases, leaving 10 bases between them. In the PCR, 60 Vbeta and 13 Jbeta primers were used. Repertoires were generated with immunoSEQ multiplex PCR, while TCRdb's copy carries only in-frame clones and drops some. The table lists around 64,000 clones, around three quarters of them singletons. This entry is derived from a study of cytomegalovirus exposure and HLA in healthy donors. The receptor's source is a man between 18 and 29 years old in good health and CMV-seropositive. Material for sequencing was PBMCs. J is TRBJ1-5 and V is TRBV30, with D possibly being TRBD1 (5 bases). CDR3 residues: CAWSGGDGQPQHF. CDR3 nucleotide sequence: TGTGCCTGGAGTGGGGGGGATGGTCAGCCCCAGCATTTT. The variable domain in full, completed from reference TRBV30 and TRBJ1-5, reads SQTIHQWPATLVQPVGSPLSLECTVEGTSNPNLYWYRQAAGRGLQLLFYSVGIGQISSEVPQNLSASRPQDRQFILSSKKLLLSDSGFYLCAWSGGDGQPQHFGDGTRLSIL.